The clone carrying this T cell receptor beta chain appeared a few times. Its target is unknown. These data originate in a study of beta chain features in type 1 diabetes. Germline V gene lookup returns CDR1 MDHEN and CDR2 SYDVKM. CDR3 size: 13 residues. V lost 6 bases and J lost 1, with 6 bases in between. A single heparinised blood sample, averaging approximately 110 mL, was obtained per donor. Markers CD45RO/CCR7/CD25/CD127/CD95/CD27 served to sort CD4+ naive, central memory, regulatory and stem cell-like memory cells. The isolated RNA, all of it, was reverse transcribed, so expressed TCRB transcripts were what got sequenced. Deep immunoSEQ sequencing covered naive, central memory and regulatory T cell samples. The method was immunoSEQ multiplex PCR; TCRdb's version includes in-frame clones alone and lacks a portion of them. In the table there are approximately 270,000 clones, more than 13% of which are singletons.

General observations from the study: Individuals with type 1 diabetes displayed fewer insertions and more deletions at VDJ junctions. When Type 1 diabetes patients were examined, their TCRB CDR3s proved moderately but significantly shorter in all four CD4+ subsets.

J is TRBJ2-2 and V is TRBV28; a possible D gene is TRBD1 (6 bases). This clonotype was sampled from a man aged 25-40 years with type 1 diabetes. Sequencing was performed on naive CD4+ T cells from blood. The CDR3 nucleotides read TGTGCCAGCAGGGACAGGAACACCGGGGAGCTGTTTTTT. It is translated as CASRDRNTGELFF.